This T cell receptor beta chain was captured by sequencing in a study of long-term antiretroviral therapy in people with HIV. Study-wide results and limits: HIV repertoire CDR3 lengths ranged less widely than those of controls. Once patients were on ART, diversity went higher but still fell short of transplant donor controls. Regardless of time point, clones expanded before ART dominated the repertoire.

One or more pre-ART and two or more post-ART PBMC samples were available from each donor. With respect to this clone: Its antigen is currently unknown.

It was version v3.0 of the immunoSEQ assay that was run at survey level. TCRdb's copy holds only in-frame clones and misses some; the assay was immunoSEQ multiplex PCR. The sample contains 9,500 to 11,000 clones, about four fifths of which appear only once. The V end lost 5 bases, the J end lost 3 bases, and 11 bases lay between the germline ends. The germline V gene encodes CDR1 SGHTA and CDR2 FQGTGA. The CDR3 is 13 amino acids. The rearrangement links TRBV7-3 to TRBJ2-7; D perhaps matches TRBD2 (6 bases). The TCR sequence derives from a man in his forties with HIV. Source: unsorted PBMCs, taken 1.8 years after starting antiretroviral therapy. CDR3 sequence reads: CASSPNSGYEQYF. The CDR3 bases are TGTGCCAGCAGCCCGAATAGCGGCTACGAGCAGTACTTC.